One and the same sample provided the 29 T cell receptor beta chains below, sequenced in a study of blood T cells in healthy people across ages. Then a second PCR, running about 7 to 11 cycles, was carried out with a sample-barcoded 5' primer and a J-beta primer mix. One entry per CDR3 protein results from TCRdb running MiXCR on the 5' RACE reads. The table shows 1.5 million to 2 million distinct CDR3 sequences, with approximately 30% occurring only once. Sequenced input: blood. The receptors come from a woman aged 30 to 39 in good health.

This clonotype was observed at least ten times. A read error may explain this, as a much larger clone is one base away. In DNA form, the CDR3 reads TGTGCCAGCAGTTTATTAGGGGTGCAGTACTTC. As protein: CASSLLGVQYF. The J gene is TRBJ2-5, the V gene TRBV12-3 or TRBV12-4; tentative D call: TRBD1 (5 bases). Trimming left V 2 bases short and J 11 bases short, with 9 bases between. The CDR3 is 11 residues long.

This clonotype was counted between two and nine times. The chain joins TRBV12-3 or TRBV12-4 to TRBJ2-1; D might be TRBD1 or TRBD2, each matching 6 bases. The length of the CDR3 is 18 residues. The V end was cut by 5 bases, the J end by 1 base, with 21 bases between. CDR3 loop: CASSLTPAGTKSYNEQFF. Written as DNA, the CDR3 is TGTGCCAGCAGTCTCACCCCTGCGGGGACAAAATCCTACAATGAGCAGTTCTTC.

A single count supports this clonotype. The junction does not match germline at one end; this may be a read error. The CDR3 DNA follows: TGTGCCTGCAGGTATATGTCGGGGTCAAACAATGAGCAGTTCTTC. Protein product: CACRYMSGSNNEQFF. The rearrangement joins TRBV12-3 or TRBV12-4 to TRBJ2-1; D may be TRBD2 (5 bases). This CDR3 has 15 residues.

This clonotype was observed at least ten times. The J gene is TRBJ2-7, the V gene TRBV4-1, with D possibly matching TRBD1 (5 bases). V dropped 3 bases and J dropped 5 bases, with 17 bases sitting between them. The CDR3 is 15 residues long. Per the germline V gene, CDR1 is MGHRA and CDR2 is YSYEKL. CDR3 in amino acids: CASSHPQGGADEQYF. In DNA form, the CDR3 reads TGCGCCAGCAGCCACCCCCAGGGTGGGGCAGACGAGCAGTACTTC.

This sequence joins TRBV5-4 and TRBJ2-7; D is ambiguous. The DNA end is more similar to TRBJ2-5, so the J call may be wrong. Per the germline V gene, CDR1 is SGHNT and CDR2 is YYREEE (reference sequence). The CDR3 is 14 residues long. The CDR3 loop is CASSLDQGRETQYF. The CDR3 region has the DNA TGTGCCAGCAGCTTGGATCAAGGCCGGGAGACCCAGTACTTC.

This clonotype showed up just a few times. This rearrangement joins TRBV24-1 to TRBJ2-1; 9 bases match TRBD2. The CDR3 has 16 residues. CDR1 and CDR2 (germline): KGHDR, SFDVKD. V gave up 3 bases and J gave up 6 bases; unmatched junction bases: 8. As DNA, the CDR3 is TGTGCCACCAGTGATACCAACCGCGGGAGGGGCAATGAGCAGTTCTTC. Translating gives CATSDTNRGRGNEQFF.

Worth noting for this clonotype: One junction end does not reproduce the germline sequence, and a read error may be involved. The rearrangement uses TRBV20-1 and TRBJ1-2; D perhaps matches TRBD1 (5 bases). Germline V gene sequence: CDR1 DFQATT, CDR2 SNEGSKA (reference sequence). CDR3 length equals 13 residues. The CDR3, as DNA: TGCAGTGCTAGAGAGGGAGGGGCGTGGGGCTGCACCTTC. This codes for CSAREGGAWGCTF.

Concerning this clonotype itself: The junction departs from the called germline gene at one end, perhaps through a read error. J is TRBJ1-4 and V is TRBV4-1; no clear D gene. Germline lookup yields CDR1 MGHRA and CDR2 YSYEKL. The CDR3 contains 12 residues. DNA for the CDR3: TGCGCCAGTAGCCAAGTTAATGAAAAACTGTTTTTT. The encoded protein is CASSQVNEKLFF.

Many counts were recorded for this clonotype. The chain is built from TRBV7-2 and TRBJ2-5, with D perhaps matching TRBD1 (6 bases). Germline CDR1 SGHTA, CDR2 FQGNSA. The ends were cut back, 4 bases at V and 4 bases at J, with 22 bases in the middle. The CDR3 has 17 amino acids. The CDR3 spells CASSSPTGTSRGETQYF. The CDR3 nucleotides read TGTGCCAGCAGCTCTCCAACCGGGACATCAAGGGGAGAGACCCAGTACTTC. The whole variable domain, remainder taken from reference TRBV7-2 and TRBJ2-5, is GAGVSQSPSNKVTEKGKDVELRCDPISGHTALYWYRQSLGQGLEFLIYFQGNSAPDKSGLPSDRFSAERTGGSVSTLTIQRTQQEDSAVYLCASSSPTGTSRGETQYFGPGTRLLVL.

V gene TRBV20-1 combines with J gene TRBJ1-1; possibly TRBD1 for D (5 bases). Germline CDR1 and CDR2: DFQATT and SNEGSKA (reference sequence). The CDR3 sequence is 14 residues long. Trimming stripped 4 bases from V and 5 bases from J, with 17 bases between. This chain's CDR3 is CSANTDTTATEAFF. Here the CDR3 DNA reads TGCAGTGCTAACACGGACACGACGGCAACTGAAGCTTTCTTT.

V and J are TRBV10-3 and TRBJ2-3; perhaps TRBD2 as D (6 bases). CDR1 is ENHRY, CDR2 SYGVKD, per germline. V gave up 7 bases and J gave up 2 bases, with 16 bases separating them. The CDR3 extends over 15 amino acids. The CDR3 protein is CAIIGGTVPTDTQYF. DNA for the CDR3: TGTGCCATCATTGGGGGGACTGTCCCCACAGATACGCAGTATTTT.

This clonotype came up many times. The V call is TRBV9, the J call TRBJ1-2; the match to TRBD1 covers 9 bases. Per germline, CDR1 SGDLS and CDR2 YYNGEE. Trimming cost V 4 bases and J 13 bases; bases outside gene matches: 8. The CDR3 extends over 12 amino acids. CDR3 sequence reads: CASSKSQGAITF. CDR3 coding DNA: TGTGCCAGCAGCAAATCACAGGGGGCGATCACCTTC. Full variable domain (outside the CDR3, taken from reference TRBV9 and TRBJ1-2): DSGVTQTPKHLITATGQRVTLRCSPRSGDLSVYWYQQSLDQGLQFLIQYYNGEERAKGNILERFSAQQFPDLHSELNLSSLELGDSALYFCASSKSQGAITFGSGTRLTVV.

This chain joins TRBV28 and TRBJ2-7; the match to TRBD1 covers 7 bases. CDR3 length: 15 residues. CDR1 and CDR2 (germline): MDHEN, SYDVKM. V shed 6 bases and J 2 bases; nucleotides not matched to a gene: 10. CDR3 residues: CASSPLGQAAYEQYF. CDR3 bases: TGTGCCAGCAGCCCCCTCGGACAGGCCGCCTACGAGCAGTACTTC.

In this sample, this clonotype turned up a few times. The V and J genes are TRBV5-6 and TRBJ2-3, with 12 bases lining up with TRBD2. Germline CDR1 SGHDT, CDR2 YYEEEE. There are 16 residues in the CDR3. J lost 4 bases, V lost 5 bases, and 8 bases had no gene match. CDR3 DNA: TGTGCCAGCAGAGCGACTAGCGGGAGAGTGGCAGATACGCAGTATTTT. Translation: CASRATSGRVADTQYF.

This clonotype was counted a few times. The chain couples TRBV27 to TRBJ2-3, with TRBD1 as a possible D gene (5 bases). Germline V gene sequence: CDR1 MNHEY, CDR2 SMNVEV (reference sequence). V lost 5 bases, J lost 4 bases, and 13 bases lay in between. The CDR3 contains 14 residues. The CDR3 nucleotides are TGTGCCAGCAGTGCCCTGTCCAGGGCAGATACGCAGTATTTT. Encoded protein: CASSALSRADTQYF.

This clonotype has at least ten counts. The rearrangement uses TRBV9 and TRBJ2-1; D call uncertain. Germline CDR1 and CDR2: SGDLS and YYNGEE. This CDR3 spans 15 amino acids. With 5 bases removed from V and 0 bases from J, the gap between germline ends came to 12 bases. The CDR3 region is CASSAGQSSYNEQFF. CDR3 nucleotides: TGTGCCAGCAGTGCAGGTCAGAGCTCCTACAATGAGCAGTTCTTC.

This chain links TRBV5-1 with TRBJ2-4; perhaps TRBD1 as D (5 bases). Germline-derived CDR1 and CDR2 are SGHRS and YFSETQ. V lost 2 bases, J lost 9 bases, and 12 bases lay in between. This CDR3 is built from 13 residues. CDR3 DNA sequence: TGCGCCAGCAGCTTAGGCCAGGGAACCATTCAGTACTTC. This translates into CASSLGQGTIQYF.

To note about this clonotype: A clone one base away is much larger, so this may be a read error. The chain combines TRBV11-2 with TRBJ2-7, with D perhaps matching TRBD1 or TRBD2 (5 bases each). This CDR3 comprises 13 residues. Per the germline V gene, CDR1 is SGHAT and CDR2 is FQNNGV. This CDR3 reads CASSAQGTYERYF. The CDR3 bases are TGTGCCAGCAGCGCGCAAGGGACCTACGAGCGGTACTTC.

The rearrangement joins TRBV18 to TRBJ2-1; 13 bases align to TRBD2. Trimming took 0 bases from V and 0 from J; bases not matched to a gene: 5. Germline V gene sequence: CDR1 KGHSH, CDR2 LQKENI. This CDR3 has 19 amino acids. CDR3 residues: CASSPPTSGGAYSYNEQFF. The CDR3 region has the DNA TGTGCCAGCTCACCACCTACTAGCGGGGGGGCGTACTCCTACAATGAGCAGTTCTTC.

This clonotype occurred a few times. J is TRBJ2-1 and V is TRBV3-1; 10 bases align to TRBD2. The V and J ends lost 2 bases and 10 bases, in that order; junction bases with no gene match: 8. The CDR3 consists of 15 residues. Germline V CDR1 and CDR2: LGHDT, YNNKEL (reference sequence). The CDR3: CASSQRLAGVREQFF. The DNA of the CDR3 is TGTGCCAGCAGCCAAAGGCTAGCGGGAGTACGGGAGCAGTTCTTC.

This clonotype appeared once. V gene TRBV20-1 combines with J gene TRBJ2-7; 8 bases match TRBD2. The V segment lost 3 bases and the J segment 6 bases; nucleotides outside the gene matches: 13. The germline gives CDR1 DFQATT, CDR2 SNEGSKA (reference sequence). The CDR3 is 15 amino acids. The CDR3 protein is CSARPSGREVGEQYF. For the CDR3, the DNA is TGCAGTGCTAGGCCTTCTGGGCGGGAGGTTGGCGAGCAGTACTTC.

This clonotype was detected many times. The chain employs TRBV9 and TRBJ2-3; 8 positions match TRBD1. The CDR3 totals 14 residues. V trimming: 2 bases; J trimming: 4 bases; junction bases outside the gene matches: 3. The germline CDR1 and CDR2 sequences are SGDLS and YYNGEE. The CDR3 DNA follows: TGTGCCAGCAGCGTCGGACAGGGTGCAGATACGCAGTATTTT. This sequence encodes CASSVGQGADTQYF.

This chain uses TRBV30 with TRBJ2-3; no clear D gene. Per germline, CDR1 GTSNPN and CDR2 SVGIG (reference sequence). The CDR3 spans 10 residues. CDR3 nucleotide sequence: TGTGCTCGAGGTTCAGATACGCAGTATTTT. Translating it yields CARGSDTQYF.

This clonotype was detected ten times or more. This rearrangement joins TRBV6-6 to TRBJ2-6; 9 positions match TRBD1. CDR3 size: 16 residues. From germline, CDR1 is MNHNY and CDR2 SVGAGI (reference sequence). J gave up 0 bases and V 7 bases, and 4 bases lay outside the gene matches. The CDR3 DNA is TGTGCCAGCAAGGTGGACAGGGGCTCTGGGGCCAACGTCCTGACTTTC. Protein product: CASKVDRGSGANVLTF.

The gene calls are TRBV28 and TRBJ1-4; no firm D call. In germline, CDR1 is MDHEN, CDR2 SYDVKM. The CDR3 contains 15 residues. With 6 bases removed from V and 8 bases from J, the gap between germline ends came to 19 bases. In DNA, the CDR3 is TGTGCCAGCAGCCCCATAGGATCCGCGGGGGAAAAACTGTTTTTT. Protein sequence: CASSPIGSAGEKLFF.

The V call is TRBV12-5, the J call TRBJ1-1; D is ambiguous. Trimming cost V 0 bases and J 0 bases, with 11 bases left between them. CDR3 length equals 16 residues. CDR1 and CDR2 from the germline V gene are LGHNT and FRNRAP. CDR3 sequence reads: CASGLVLRHLNTEAFF. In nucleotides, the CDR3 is TGTGCTAGTGGTTTGGTACTTAGACACCTGAACACTGAAGCTTTCTTT. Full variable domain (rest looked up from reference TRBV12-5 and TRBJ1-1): DARVTQTPRHKVTEMGQEVTMRCQPILGHNTVFWYRQTMMQGLELLAYFRNRAPLDDSGMPKDRFSAEMPDATLATLKIQPSEPRDSAVYFCASGLVLRHLNTEAFFGQGTRLTVV.

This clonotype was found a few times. The CDR3 region is CSASPEERNEQFF. CDR3 nucleotide sequence: TGCAGTGCCAGCCCTGAGGAGCGGAATGAGCAGTTCTTC. The chain employs TRBV20-1 and TRBJ2-1; a weak D match, TRBD2 (5 bases). The ends were cut back, 6 bases at V and 7 bases at J, with 16 bases in the middle. CDR3 size: 13 residues. Looked up from germline, CDR1 is DFQATT and CDR2 is SNEGSKA (reference sequence).

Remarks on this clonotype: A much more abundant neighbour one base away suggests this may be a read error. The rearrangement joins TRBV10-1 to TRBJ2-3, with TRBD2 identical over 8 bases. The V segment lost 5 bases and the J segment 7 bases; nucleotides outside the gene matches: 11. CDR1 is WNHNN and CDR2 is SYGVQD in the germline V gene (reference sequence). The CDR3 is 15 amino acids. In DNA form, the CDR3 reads TGCGCCAGCAGTAAAGATACGGGACTAGGCTATACGCAGTATTTT. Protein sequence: CASSKDTGLGYTQYF.

The CDR3 protein is CASSLDTLGELFF. In nucleotides, the CDR3 is TGCGCCAGCAGCTTGGACACTCTCGGGGAGCTGTTTTTT. The chain is built from TRBV5-1 and TRBJ2-2; unclear D gene. V was shortened by 0 bases and J by 7 bases, with 7 bases between the two germline ends. Germline CDR1 SGHRS, CDR2 YFSETQ. This CDR3 region has 13 residues. Based on the CDR3 plus reference TRBV5-1 and TRBJ2-2, the full variable domain is KAGVTQTPRYLIKTRGQQVTLSCSPISGHRSVSWYQQTPGQGLQFLFEYFSETQRNKGNFPGRFSGRQFSNSRSEMNVSTLELGDSALYLCASSLDTLGELFFGEGSRLTVL.